The 8 T cell receptor beta chains reported below all come from one sample, sequenced in a study of blood T cell repertoires in COVID-19. Clones were read by immunoSEQ multiplex PCR, and TCRdb kept only the in-frame ones, dropping some. The repertoire consists of under 250,000 clones, with approximately 84% occurring once and the leading ten covering approximately 4.7%. Sequenced material: peripheral blood. Every receptor here comes from a man in his fifties with active or convalescent COVID-19.

The chain has TRBV10-3 and TRBJ2-7, with D possibly matching TRBD1 (5 bases). CDR3 size: 14 residues. Germline V gene sequence: CDR1 ENHRY, CDR2 SYGVKD. The V and J ends lost 2 bases and 2 bases respectively, with 10 bases between them. The CDR3 coding sequence is TGTGCCATCAGTGAGCTGGACACTACCTACGAGCAGTACTTC. Translation gives CAISELDTTYEQYF.

CDR3 in DNA: TGTGCCAGCAGTTACTCGGGGCTAGCGGGGGAGGAGCAGTTCTTC. Translated, it gives CASSYSGLAGEEQFF. The chain employs TRBV6-5 and TRBJ2-1, with 10 bases aligning to TRBD2. The CDR3 runs 15 residues. The germline gives CDR1 MNHEY, CDR2 SVGAGI. J gave up 10 bases and V 0 bases, and 6 bases lay outside the gene matches.

This clone occurred once. The chain combines TRBV4-3 with TRBJ2-3; TRBD1 matches 8 bases. Looked up from germline, CDR1 is LGHNA and CDR2 is YSLEER. V gave up 2 bases and J gave up 1 base; unmatched junction bases: 8. The CDR3 has 17 residues. CDR3 region: CASSQRTGGMGTDTQYF. As DNA, the CDR3 is TGCGCCAGCAGCCAACGAACAGGGGGAATGGGCACAGATACGCAGTATTTT.

Worth noting for this clone: The sample carries other DNA sequences with the same CDR3. The chain carries TRBV7-2 and TRBJ2-3, with 7 bases identical to TRBD2. Germline assignment: CDR1 SGHTA and CDR2 FQGNSA. This CDR3 comprises 14 residues. Losses at the gene ends were 5 bases for V and 2 bases for J; bases not matched to a gene: 4. CDR3 loop: CASSLGTTTDTQYF. The CDR3, as DNA: TGTGCCAGCAGCCTTGGGACTACCACAGATACGCAGTATTTT.

The rearrangement joins TRBV5-4 to TRBJ2-3, with 11 bases lining up with TRBD2. The CDR3 runs 15 residues. V gave up 4 bases and J gave up 1 base; unmatched junction bases: 2. Germline CDR1 and CDR2: SGHNT and YYREEE (reference sequence). Here the CDR3 reads CASSPGLAGTDTQYF. CDR3 in DNA: TGTGCCAGCAGCCCGGGACTAGCGGGCACAGATACGCAGTATTTT.

This CDR3 reads CASSQEPGEQYF. The CDR3 DNA reads as TGCGCCAGCAGCCAAGAACCGGGGGAGCAGTACTTC. This rearrangement joins TRBV4-3 to TRBJ2-7; possible D gene TRBD2, 5 bases. CDR1 and CDR2 (germline): LGHNA, YSLEER. CDR3 length equals 12 residues. Trimming removed 0 bases at V and 7 bases at J, with 7 bases between.

The chain joins TRBV3-1 (or the pseudogene TRBV3-2) to TRBJ2-3, with 7 bases matching TRBD2. The CDR3 is made up of 17 amino acids. Germline V CDR1 and CDR2: LGHDT, YNNKEL (reference sequence). Unmatched junction bases numbered 10, after V lost 0 bases and J lost 4 bases. The CDR3 here is CASSQDFGGGGADTQYF. DNA for the CDR3: TGTGCCAGCAGCCAAGATTTTGGGGGGGGAGGTGCAGATACGCAGTATTTT.

The chain joins TRBV9 to TRBJ1-3; D gene uncertain. V was cut by 3 bases and J by 0 bases, with 7 bases left in between. This CDR3 contains 14 residues. Germline assignment: CDR1 SGDLS and CDR2 YYNGEE. The CDR3 nucleotides read TGTGCCAGCAGCGCTATGAGCTCTGGAAACACCATATATTTT. This sequence encodes CASSAMSSGNTIYF.